The text below deals with one TCR beta chain. The sample is drawn from a study of blood T cell repertoires in COVID-19. Study details: Material from acute and convalescent COVID-19 was sourced from the United States, Italy and Spain.

CDR3 length: 19 residues. Germline CDR1 is MDHEN and CDR2 is SYDVKM. J lost 4 bases, V lost 11 bases, and 23 bases had no gene match. Methods used by the authors: Reference gene primer amplification yielded estimated nucleated cell counts. Data came from immunoSEQ multiplex PCR; TCRdb stores just in-frame clones and leaves some out. The D gene and trimming were derived from the DNA, and the V and J assignments and clone size from that table. The sample records a few hundred thousand clones, around 92% being singletons. The recovered donors of Cohort 3 showed two negative PCRs, clearance, or symptom resolution.

The chain combines TRBV28 with TRBJ2-6, with 7 bases identical to TRBD1. Source material: PBMCs or T cells enriched from blood (not recorded which). The clonotype comes from a woman aged 25-40 years who had recovered from COVID-19. CDR3 in DNA: TGTGCCGGCGCTAGAAGCGACAGGGCGTATCGTCGAGGGGCCAACGTCCTGACTTTC. This encodes CAGARSDRAYRRGANVLTF.